Shown below are 29 T cell receptor beta chains from a single sample sequenced in a study of blood T cell repertoires in COVID-19 (dated by TCRdb to 2018 to 2020). Receptor libraries were prepared by the immunoSEQ multiplex PCR assay. The table was pulled from immuneACCESS by TCRdb, which kept in-frame rearrangements only. Such tables lose some clones; where checked, under half of the loss comes from unresolved V genes, and the rest has no known cause. The sample table records roughly 250,000 clones; roughly 91% of these occur just once. The top ten clones comprise under 0.95% of the sample. Sequencing input: peripheral blood. Source of these receptors: a man in his thirties or forties with acute or convalescent COVID-19.

The V call is TRBV2, the J call TRBJ1-2, with 9 bases aligning to TRBD1. V lost 5 bases to trimming and J lost 3 bases; unmatched junction nucleotides: 4. The CDR3 spans 14 residues. Germline assignment: CDR1 SNHLY and CDR2 FYNNEI. This CDR3 reads CASSPGQGDYGYTF. The CDR3 region has the DNA TGTGCCAGCAGTCCGGGACAGGGTGACTATGGCTACACCTTC.

The CDR3 here is CASSLGRTVTNEKLFF. The CDR3 region has the DNA TGTGCCAGCAGCTTGGGGAGGACGGTAACTAATGAAAAACTGTTTTTT. V gene TRBV5-8 combines with J gene TRBJ1-4; D is uncertain. Trimming left V 0 bases short and J 1 base short, with 10 bases between. Germline assignment: CDR1 SGHTS and CDR2 YDEGEE. CDR3 length: 16 amino acids.

The chain has TRBV2 and TRBJ1-5; D uncertain. Trimming removed 3 bases at V and 4 bases at J, with 10 bases between. Germline-derived CDR1 and CDR2 are SNHLY and FYNNEI. The CDR3 consists of 14 residues. CDR3 sequence reads: CASSESQVNQPQHF. CDR3 DNA sequence: TGTGCCAGCAGTGAGTCTCAGGTAAATCAGCCCCAGCATTTT.

This clone came up a few times. The chain couples TRBV7-9 to TRBJ1-4; D is unresolved. The CDR3 has 15 amino acids. V lost 5 bases, J lost 5 bases, and 15 bases lay in between. Germline V gene data show CDR1 as SEHNR and CDR2 as FQNEAQ (reference sequence). This chain's CDR3 is CASSPGGGGNEKLFF. CDR3 sequence (DNA): TGTGCCAGCAGCCCTGGTGGAGGTGGGAATGAAAAACTGTTTTTT. Based on the CDR3 plus reference TRBV7-9 and TRBJ1-4, the full variable domain is DTGVSQNPRHKITKRGQNVTFRCDPISEHNRLYWYRQTLGQGPEFLTYFQNEAQLEKSRLLSDRFSAERPKGSFSTLEIQRTEQGDSAMYLCASSPGGGGNEKLFFGSGTQLSVL.

The rearrangement joins TRBV5-1 to TRBJ2-3; tentatively, D is TRBD1 (6 bases). Germline-derived CDR1 and CDR2 are SGHRS and YFSETQ. Trimming removed 4 bases at V and 5 bases at J, with 11 bases between. The CDR3 has 13 amino acids. The DNA for the CDR3 is TGCGCCAGCAGCGAGCAGGGGAGAGATACGCAGTATTTT. It translates to CASSEQGRDTQYF. Together with reference TRBV5-1 and TRBJ2-3, the CDR3 gives the full variable domain: KAGVTQTPRYLIKTRGQQVTLSCSPISGHRSVSWYQQTPGQGLQFLFEYFSETQRNKGNFPGRFSGRQFSNSRSEMNVSTLELGDSALYLCASSEQGRDTQYFGPGTRLTVL.

This clone appeared once. The rearrangement uses TRBV2 and TRBJ1-6, with D perhaps TRBD1 (6 bases). This CDR3 spans 15 amino acids. Germline CDR1 reads SNHLY; CDR2 reads FYNNEI. The V gene lost 6 bases and the J gene lost 3 bases, with 12 bases spanning the gap. CDR3 sequence: CASRIQGFYNSPLHF. CDR3 sequence (DNA): TGTGCCAGCAGGATACAGGGCTTCTATAATTCACCCCTCCACTTT.

This chain connects TRBV7-6 to TRBJ2-3, with 9 bases fitting TRBD2. CDR1 and CDR2 (germline): SGHVS, FNYEAQ. The junction had 4 bases not matched to a gene; V was cut back by 2 bases and J by 4 bases. The CDR3 consists of 15 residues. The CDR3 DNA reads TGTGCCAGCAGCTTATGGGCGGGAGGGCCAGATACGCAGTATTTT. Residues: CASSLWAGGPDTQYF. Combining the CDR3 with reference TRBV7-6 and TRBJ2-3 gives the whole variable domain GAGVSQSPRYKVTKRGQDVALRCDPISGHVSLYWYRQALGQGPEFLTYFNYEAQQDKSGLPNDRFSAERPEGSISTLTIQRTEQRDSAMYRCASSLWAGGPDTQYFGPGTRLTVL.

This clone was detected once. The chain has TRBV28 and TRBJ1-5; 7 bases align to TRBD1. The J segment lost 7 bases and the V segment lost 7 bases, leaving 10 bases of the junction unmatched. The length of the CDR3 is 14 residues. Germline V gene lookup returns CDR1 MDHEN and CDR2 SYDVKM. CDR3 in amino acids: CASTLTGSRQPQHF. For the CDR3, the DNA is TGTGCCAGCACCCTGACAGGGTCGAGGCAGCCCCAGCATTTT.

The chain has TRBV6-5 and TRBJ1-6; 7 bases match TRBD1. CDR3 length: 13 amino acids. The germline V gene encodes CDR1 MNHEY and CDR2 SVGAGI. The CDR3 DNA reads TGTGTCGCAGACAGGGAGCGGAATTCACCCCTCCACTTT. As protein: CVADRERNSPLHF.

The chain is built from TRBV10-3 and TRBJ2-7; a possible D gene is TRBD1 (5 bases). V was cut by 4 bases and J by 7 bases, with 14 bases left in between. The CDR3 runs 13 residues. Germline CDR1 and CDR2: ENHRY and SYGVKD. The CDR3, as DNA: TGTGCCATCAGTGGGCTACAGGCTTTAGAGCAGTACTTC. Translation gives CAISGLQALEQYF.

V and J are TRBV4-1 and TRBJ1-1; 7 bases align to TRBD1. The CDR3 runs to 17 residues. Germline loops: CDR1 MGHRA, CDR2 YSYEKL. Trimming took 2 bases from V and 4 from J; bases not matched to a gene: 13. The CDR3: CASSQPRQGVYITEAFF. CDR3 DNA: TGCGCCAGCAGCCAACCCAGACAGGGTGTGTATATCACTGAAGCTTTCTTT.

The V and J genes are TRBV28 and TRBJ1-1; D gene ambiguous. The germline V gene encodes CDR1 MDHEN and CDR2 SYDVKM. Trimming took 3 bases from V and 10 from J, leaving 12 bases between them. CDR3 length equals 12 residues. In nucleotides, the CDR3 is TGTGCCAGCAGTTTTTCGAGGATAGGAGCTTTCTTT. It is translated as CASSFSRIGAFF.

This clone occurred once. The J gene is TRBJ1-1, the V gene TRBV5-6; a possible D gene is TRBD1 (6 bases). Trimming shortened V by 1 base and J by 1 base, and 11 bases separated the two germline ends. CDR1 is SGHDT and CDR2 is YYEEEE in the germline V gene. The CDR3 extends over 15 amino acids. The CDR3 here is CASSLTGWENTEAFF. DNA for the CDR3: TGTGCCAGCAGCTTGACAGGGTGGGAGAACACTGAAGCTTTCTTT.

This rearrangement joins TRBV28 to TRBJ1-4; the D gene is possibly TRBD1 (5 bases). The CDR3 has 15 amino acids. With 6 bases removed from V and 1 base from J, the gap between germline ends came to 12 bases. Germline lookup yields CDR1 MDHEN and CDR2 SYDVKM. The CDR3 sequence is CASSFAGLTNEKLFF. Here the CDR3 DNA reads TGTGCCAGCAGCTTCGCGGGACTAACTAATGAAAAACTGTTTTTT.

The CDR3 DNA reads TGCAGCGTTGACGGTATAGGGAGTGGAAACACCATATATTTT. It specifies CSVDGIGSGNTIYF. V is TRBV29-1 and J is TRBJ1-3, with D hard to call. The V gene's germline CDR1 is SQVTM and CDR2 ANQGSEA. The CDR3 consists of 14 residues. V was clipped by 3 bases and J by 3 bases, with 12 bases between them.

The chain is built from TRBV3-1 (or the pseudogene TRBV3-2) and TRBJ2-5; 7 nucleotides align to TRBD1. Germline V gives CDR1 LGHDT, CDR2 YNNKEL (reference sequence). This CDR3 is 14 amino acids long. Trimming removed 4 bases from V and 1 base from J; junction bases left unmatched: 3. The CDR3 sequence is CASSPQGIQETQYF. CDR3 DNA sequence: TGTGCCAGCAGCCCACAGGGGATCCAAGAGACCCAGTACTTC.

This chain connects TRBV7-9 to TRBJ2-7, with D possibly TRBD1 on 5 matching bases. With 6 bases removed from V and 2 bases from J, the gap between germline ends came to 14 bases. The CDR3 is made up of 14 amino acids. The germline CDR1 and CDR2 sequences are SEHNR and FQNEAQ (reference sequence). The CDR3 protein is CASSPQGKAYEQYF. Written as DNA, the CDR3 is TGTGCCAGCAGTCCCCAGGGTAAGGCCTACGAGCAGTACTTC.

This chain uses TRBV27 with TRBJ2-1, with 8 bases fitting TRBD1. The CDR3 consists of 13 residues. The ends lost 6 bases at V and 6 bases at J; junction bases unmatched: 4. Per germline, CDR1 MNHEY and CDR2 SMNVEV (reference sequence). The CDR3, as DNA: TGTGCCAGCAGAAGGGACAGGTCCAATGAGCAGTTCTTC. This encodes CASRRDRSNEQFF.

This chain connects TRBV28 to TRBJ1-3; TRBD1 might be the D (5 bases). Trimming removed 11 bases at V and 0 bases at J, with 20 bases between. Germline CDR1 MDHEN, CDR2 SYDVKM. The CDR3 covers 16 residues. The CDR3 DNA is TGTGCCTCCCAGGTCGGACAAACCGTCTCTGGAAACACCATATATTTT. Encoded protein: CASQVGQTVSGNTIYF.

The rearrangement links TRBV2 to TRBJ1-1; D not resolved. The CDR3 totals 12 residues. Trimming shortened V by 0 bases and J by 11 bases, and 10 bases separated the two germline ends. Per germline, CDR1 SNHLY and CDR2 FYNNEI. CDR3 sequence reads: CASSEAGLLAFF. The CDR3 nucleotides read TGTGCCAGCAGTGAAGCTGGGCTTCTGGCTTTCTTT.

This clone has only one observation. The gene calls are TRBV7-9 and TRBJ2-1; D might be TRBD1 (6 bases). Germline-derived CDR1 and CDR2 are SEHNR and FQNEAQ (reference sequence). The CDR3 runs to 12 residues. The germline V and J ends were trimmed by 4 bases and 9 bases, with 10 bases remaining between them. The CDR3, as DNA: TGTGCCAGCAGCTCAGGGACAACTGAGCAGTTCTTC. Translating gives CASSSGTTEQFF.

For the CDR3, the DNA is TGTGCCAGCAGTGAGCAGTCTGTCGAGCAGTACTTC. Its protein product is CASSEQSVEQYF. V gene TRBV6-1 combines with J gene TRBJ2-7; no clear D. Germline CDR1 is MNHNS and CDR2 is SASEGT. Trimming shortened V by 3 bases and J by 6 bases, and 9 bases separated the two germline ends. The length of the CDR3 is 12 residues.

J is TRBJ1-3 and V is TRBV5-6; 10 nucleotides agree with TRBD1. CDR1 is SGHDT, CDR2 YYEEEE, per germline. This CDR3 spans 16 amino acids. V dropped 2 bases and J dropped 4; count of bases not matched to a gene: 6. The CDR3 DNA reads as TGTGCCAGCAGCTTAACCGGGACAGGGGTAGGAAACACCATATATTTT. The encoded protein is CASSLTGTGVGNTIYF. Full variable domain (remainder filled in from reference TRBV5-6 and TRBJ1-3): DAGVTQSPTHLIKTRGQQVTLRCSPKSGHDTVSWYQQALGQGPQFIFQYYEEEERQRGNFPDRFSGHQFPNYSSELNVNALLLGDSALYLCASSLTGTGVGNTIYFGEGSWLTVV.

The chain has TRBV28 and TRBJ1-5; 9 nucleotides align to TRBD1. Germline CDR1 and CDR2: MDHEN and SYDVKM. V gave up 6 bases and J gave up 5 bases; unmatched junction bases: 8. The CDR3 runs to 15 residues. The CDR3 region has the DNA TGTGCCAGCAGCCTACAGGGGGCGCGGTATCAGCCCCAGCATTTT. It encodes CASSLQGARYQPQHF.

This clone has more than one count but fewer than ten. The gene calls are TRBV7-6 and TRBJ1-3; D might be TRBD1 (6 bases). Germline V gene lookup returns CDR1 SGHVS and CDR2 FNYEAQ. This CDR3 region has 16 residues. V was pared by 4 bases and J by 0 bases, with 13 bases between. DNA for the CDR3: TGTGCCAGCAGCTCTCCGGGACACGACTCTGGAAACACCATATATTTT. This encodes CASSSPGHDSGNTIYF.

The chain is built from TRBV7-2 and TRBJ2-7; unclear D gene. Germline CDR1 is SGHTA and CDR2 is FQGNSA. The CDR3 spans 11 residues. V was cut by 4 bases and J by 3 bases, with 4 bases left in between. CDR3 coding DNA: TGTGCCAGCAGCTCGTTCTACGAGCAGTACTTC. Protein sequence: CASSSFYEQYF.

This chain links TRBV14 with TRBJ1-1; D gene uncertain. V was clipped by 0 bases and J by 2 bases, with 22 bases between them. The CDR3 consists of 19 residues. Germline values: CDR1 SGHDN, CDR2 FVKESK. The CDR3 sequence: CASSQDGIRGTLHNTEAFF. The CDR3 nucleotides are TGTGCCAGCAGCCAAGATGGAATTCGGGGAACCTTACATAACACTGAAGCTTTCTTT.

This clone was seen only a few times. The same CDR3 is also encoded by other DNA sequences in this sample. The chain has TRBV11-2 and TRBJ1-5, with D perhaps TRBD1 (6 bases). Trimming took 3 bases from V and 4 from J, leaving 7 bases between them. The CDR3 contains 13 residues. CDR1 is SGHAT, CDR2 FQNNGV, per germline. The CDR3, as DNA: TGTGCCAGCAGCTTGGACAGAAATCAGCCCCAGCATTTT. Protein product: CASSLDRNQPQHF.

CDR3 region: CASKQGMDIQYF. Here the CDR3 DNA reads TGTGCCAGCAAACAGGGGATGGACATTCAGTACTTC. This chain links TRBV12-3 or TRBV12-4 with TRBJ2-4, with 7 bases fitting TRBD1. The CDR3 has 12 residues. With V trimmed by 7 bases and J by 8 bases, 5 bases remained unmatched.